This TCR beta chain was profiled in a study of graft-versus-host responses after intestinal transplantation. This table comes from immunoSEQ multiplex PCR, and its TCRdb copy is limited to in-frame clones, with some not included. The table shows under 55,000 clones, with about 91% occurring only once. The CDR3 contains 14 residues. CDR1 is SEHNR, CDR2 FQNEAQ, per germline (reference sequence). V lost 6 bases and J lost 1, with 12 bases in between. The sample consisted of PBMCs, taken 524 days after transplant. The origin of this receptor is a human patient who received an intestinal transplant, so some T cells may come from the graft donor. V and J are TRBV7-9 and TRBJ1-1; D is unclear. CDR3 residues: CASRSQIPNTEAFF. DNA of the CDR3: TGTGCCAGCAGGTCGCAGATACCGAACACTGAAGCTTTCTTT.